The rows below give T cell receptor beta chains drawn from one sample of a study of T cells in localized non-small cell lung cancer. Assay used: immunoSEQ multiplex PCR; TCRdb lists only in-frame clones, some missing. The table has under 35,000 clones, 92% seen once; the top ten hold around 3.9%. Material: peripheral blood mononuclear cells, obtained before any cancer treatment. These receptors originate from a woman between 35 and 75 years old with stage III lung adenocarcinoma. Both conserved end residues are part of each CDR3. The D gene is left open where the match is weak. A row's size may be missing; if present it is once, few, many or a size class.

TRBJ2-7,NA,TRBV4-3,17,TRBD2,TGCGCCAGCAGCCAAGATGGGAGGGCAGGGAGCTCCTACGAGCAGTACTTC,CASSQDGRAGSSYEQYF
TRBJ2-7,NA,TRBV15,15,NA,TGTGCCACCAGCAGAGGGGGTGGCGGACGTTACGAGCAGTACTTC,CATSRGGGGRYEQYF
TRBJ1-1,NA,TRBV5-6,12,TRBD1,TGTGCCAGCAGCTTAGGTGGACAGGGAGCTTTCTTT,CASSLGGQGAFF
TRBJ1-4,NA,TRBV10-3,15,NA,TGTGCCATCAGTGAGAGGGGCCCAACTAATGAAAAACTGTTTTTT,CAISERGPTNEKLFF
TRBJ1-2,NA,TRBV27,15,TRBD1,TGTGCCAGCAGTTCGGCCGGGACAGGAGAAAGGGGCTACACCTTC,CASSSAGTGERGYTF
TRBJ2-1,NA,TRBV5-1,16,TRBD2,TGCGCCAGCAGCTTGATGGGACTAGCGGGAGACAATGAGCAGTTCTTC,CASSLMGLAGDNEQFF
TRBJ1-5,NA,TRBV18,15,NA,TGTGCCAGCTCACCGGGCACAAATAGCAATCAGCCCCAGCATTTT,CASSPGTNSNQPQHF
TRBJ1-1,NA,TRBV5-4,13,NA,TGTGCCAGCAGCTTGGGGGGGAGGACTGAAGCTTTCTTT,CASSLGGRTEAFF
TRBJ1-2,NA,TRBV5-1,15,TRBD1,TGCGCCAGCAGCCAGGACAGGGGGCCTAACTATGGCTACACCTTC,CASSQDRGPNYGYTF
TRBJ1-1,NA,TRBV4-1,13,NA,TGCGCCAGCAGCGACAGCTGGAACACTGAAGCTTTCTTT,CASSDSWNTEAFF
TRBJ2-2,once,TRBV10-3,15,NA,TGTGCCATCAGTGAGTCCCGATCGGAAACCGGGGAGCTGTTTTTT,CAISESRSETGELFF
TRBJ1-5,NA,TRBV7-8,15,TRBD1,TGTGCCAGCAGCTTAGAGAGGGGGCGGCATCAGCCCCAGCATTTT,CASSLERGRHQPQHF
TRBJ1-4,NA,TRBV7-7,15,NA,TGTGCTAGCAGCCCGACGTCAGGGGAGGATGAAAAACTGTTTTTT,CASSPTSGEDEKLFF
TRBJ1-2,NA,TRBV2,16,NA,TGTGCCAGCAAGGGCATGGGCGGGGAGAGAAGGGATGGCTACACCTTC,CASKGMGGERRDGYTF
TRBJ2-3,NA,TRBV5-1,15,NA,TGCGCCAGCAGCTTAGGGATATTGGCAACAGATACGCAGTATTTT,CASSLGILATDTQYF
TRBJ2-5,NA,TRBV29-1,11,NA,TGCAGCTTGTCGGGGGTTGAGACCCAGTACTTC,CSLSGVETQYF
TRBJ2-3,NA,TRBV9,15,TRBD2,TGTGCCAGCAGCGCTAGCGGGGTTAGCACAGATACGCAGTATTTT,CASSASGVSTDTQYF
TRBJ2-7,once,TRBV19,11,NA,TGTGCCAGCCCCCGACAGTACGAGCAGTACTTC,CASPRQYEQYF
TRBJ1-5,once,TRBV4-1,14,TRBD1,TGCGCCAGCAGCCCTGGACAGGGCAATCAGCCCCAGCATTTT,CASSPGQGNQPQHF
TRBJ1-1,NA,TRBV6-6,15,NA,TGTGCCAGCAGTTACCCGGGGGGCTTGAACACTGAAGCTTTCTTT,CASSYPGGLNTEAFF
TRBJ1-1,NA,TRBV27,13,NA,TGTGCCAGCAGTTTAGCAGGGACCACTGAAGCTTTCTTT,CASSLAGTTEAFF
TRBJ2-1,NA,TRBV10-3,15,TRBD2,TGTGCCATCAGTCTACTAGCGGGAGCAGCCAATGAGCAGTTCTTC,CAISLLAGAANEQFF
TRBJ2-1,NA,TRBV28,14,TRBD2,TGTGCCAGCAGACTAGCGGGAGGTTACAATGAGCAGTTCTTC,CASRLAGGYNEQFF
TRBJ2-7,NA,TRBV5-6,15,NA,TGTGCCAGCAGCTTGGGGAGGGGGCGCGGGTACGAGCAGTACTTC,CASSLGRGRGYEQYF
TRBJ2-5,NA,TRBV5-1,14,TRBD2,TGCGCCAGCAGCCCGGGACTAGCGGGAGGGACCCAGTACTTC,CASSPGLAGGTQYF
TRBJ1-6,NA,TRBV15,16,NA,TGTGCCACCAGCAGAGATGGGGATCCAGACAATTCACCCCTCCACTTT,CATSRDGDPDNSPLHF
TRBJ2-5,NA,TRBV7-9,12,TRBD1,TGTGCCAGCAGCACACAGGGGGAGACCCAGTACTTC,CASSTQGETQYF
TRBJ2-5,NA,TRBV10-3,14,TRBD1,TGTGCCATCAGTGCCGGGACAGGGCAAGAGACCCAGTACTTC,CAISAGTGQETQYF
TRBJ2-7,NA,TRBV30,13,NA,TGTGCCTGGAGTGCAGGACTCGACTACGAGCAGTACTTC,CAWSAGLDYEQYF
TRBJ2-7,NA,TRBV9,18,TRBD2,TGTGCCAGCAGCGTCGGGGCTAGCGGGGGCCCGAGCTCCTACGAGCAGTACTTC,CASSVGASGGPSSYEQYF
TRBJ2-5,NA,TRBV5-1,16,NA,TGCGCCAGCGACACAGGAAACACCAAGGGGGAAGAGACCCAGTACTTC,CASDTGNTKGEETQYF
TRBJ1-6,NA,TRBV7-9,14,NA,TGTGCCAGCAGCTTAAACAGCTATAATTCACCCCTCCACTTT,CASSLNSYNSPLHF
TRBJ1-1,NA,TRBV5-6,13,NA,TGTGCCAGCAGCGTGGGGGGTAACACTGAAGCTTTCTTT,CASSVGGNTEAFF
TRBJ2-3,once,TRBV5-8,16,NA,TGTGCCAGCAGCTTGGGCGGGACCCAGTTCGCAGATACGCAGTATTTT,CASSLGGTQFADTQYF
TRBJ2-5,NA,TRBV7-2,16,TRBD2,TGTGCCAGCAGCTTCCAGGGACTAGCGGGAGTAGAGACCCAGTACTTC,CASSFQGLAGVETQYF
TRBJ1-2,NA,TRBV5-6,15,NA,TGTGCCAGCAGCTTGGGACCACCTCCTAACTATGGCTACACCTTC,CASSLGPPPNYGYTF
TRBJ1-4,once,TRBV5-1,14,TRBD1,TGCGCCAGCAGCGCGACAGGGGCAAATGAAAAACTGTTTTTT,CASSATGANEKLFF
TRBJ2-7,NA,TRBV6-6,14,TRBD2,TGTGCCAGCTCAACTAGCGGGGGTCCCTACGAGCAGTACTTC,CASSTSGGPYEQYF
TRBJ2-7,medium-sized,TRBV10-2,11,NA,TGCGCCAGCAGCCTCTCCTACGAGCAGTACTTC,CASSLSYEQYF
TRBJ1-3,NA,TRBV19,12,NA,TGTGCCAGTAGTTCCAGGGGAAACACCATATATTTT,CASSSRGNTIYF
TRBJ1-1,NA,TRBV28,15,TRBD1,TGTGCCAGCAGTGGAACAGGGGCGGGGAACACTGAAGCTTTCTTT,CASSGTGAGNTEAFF
TRBJ2-7,NA,TRBV10-1,14,TRBD1,TGCGCCAGCGGAAGCCGGGACAGGCCCTACGAGCAGTACTTC,CASGSRDRPYEQYF
TRBJ1-3,NA,TRBV6-5,12,NA,TGTGCCAGCAGTAACGCTGGAAACACCATATATTTT,CASSNAGNTIYF
TRBJ2-3,NA,TRBV9,14,TRBD1,TGTGCCAGCAGTCCGGGACAGAGCACAGATACGCAGTATTTT,CASSPGQSTDTQYF
TRBJ2-7,NA,TRBV28,13,TRBD2,TGTGCCAGCAAGTATACCGGGAGGTACGAGCAGTACTTC,CASKYTGRYEQYF
TRBJ1-2,NA,TRBV15,16,TRBD1,TGTGCCACCAGCAGGGCAGGACAGGGCGATAACTATGGCTACACCTTC,CATSRAGQGDNYGYTF
TRBJ2-6,few,TRBV6-5,14,TRBD1,TGTGCCAGCAGGACAGGGGCTGGGGCCAACGTCCTGACTTTC,CASRTGAGANVLTF
TRBJ2-3,NA,TRBV11-2,19,NA,TGTGCCAGCAGCTTATCGACCGAGGAGATGGGGGCGTGCACAGATACGCAGTATTTT,CASSLSTEEMGACTDTQYF
TRBJ1-4,NA,TRBV28,15,TRBD1,TGTGCCAGCAGTAGGGACTTTGGACAGGATGAAAAACTGTTTTTT,CASSRDFGQDEKLFF
TRBJ1-5,NA,TRBV10-2,9,NA,TGCGCCAAGAATCAGCCCCAGCATTTT,CAKNQPQHF
TRBJ2-1,NA,TRBV28,12,NA,TGTGCCAGCAGTTTATCCTACAATGAGCAGTTCTTC,CASSLSYNEQFF
TRBJ1-2,NA,TRBV6-5,13,TRBD1,TGTGCCAGCAGTTACGGACAGGGACGGGGCTACACCTTC,CASSYGQGRGYTF
TRBJ2-7,NA,TRBV7-9,11,NA,TGTGCCAGCAGCTCTGGTGGCGGGGAGTACTTC,CASSSGGGEYF
TRBJ1-4,NA,TRBV4-1,14,NA,TGCGCCAGCAGCCAAGGGGGGGCGGATGAAAAACTGTTTTTT,CASSQGGADEKLFF
TRBJ1-6,NA,TRBV27,16,NA,TGTGCCAGCTCACTCAGACAGGCCTCCTATAATTCACCCCTCCACTTT,CASSLRQASYNSPLHF